A selection of T cell receptor beta chains follows, all from one sample in a study of radiation and T cells in renal cell carcinoma. Sequenced by immunoSEQ multiplex PCR; TCRdb stores in-frame clones only, minus some. The sample holds about 83,000 clones, roughly 83% seen once. Here the sequenced sample was blood, taken from a patient whose treatment included radiotherapy and nephrectomy. Receptor source: a woman aged 60-75 years with renal cell carcinoma. The CDR3 runs from the conserved cysteine through the conserved F or W. D genes are given only for firm matches. Clone size appears in some rows only: once, few, many, or a class for an expanded clone.

>TRBJ2-2|TRBV28|15|once|TRBD1
CASSLGQGEAGELFF
TGTGCCAGCAGTCTGGGACAGGGGGAGGCCGGGGAGCTGTTTTTT
>TRBJ1-2|TRBV28|17|NA|NA
CASSITSGTGPPGGYTF
TGTGCCAGCAGTATCACTTCCGGGACCGGACCCCCGGGGGGCTACACCTTC
>TRBJ2-5|TRBV10-1|16|NA|TRBD1
CASSDYGTGGWETQYF
TGCGCCAGCAGTGACTACGGGACAGGGGGCTGGGAGACCCAGTACTTC
>TRBJ2-7|TRBV6-5|13|NA|TRBD1
CASSDRGRDEQYF
TGTGCCAGCAGCGACAGGGGGCGGGACGAGCAGTACTTC
>TRBJ1-2|TRBV18|15|NA|TRBD1
CASSPRGQANYGYTF
TGTGCCAGCTCACCCAGGGGGCAAGCTAACTATGGCTACACCTTC
>TRBJ2-1|TRBV7-6|17|NA|TRBD2
CASSYLTSGGANNEQFF
TGTGCCAGCAGCTACCTAACTAGCGGGGGGGCCAACAATGAGCAGTTCTTC
>TRBJ2-3|TRBV5-4|16|once|TRBD1
CASSSGDRGRTDTQYF
TGTGCCAGCAGCTCGGGGGACAGGGGACGCACAGATACGCAGTATTTT
>TRBJ2-1|TRBV19|15|NA|TRBD2
CASSVGLAGGNEQFF
TGTGCCAGTAGTGTGGGACTAGCGGGGGGAAATGAGCAGTTCTTC
>TRBJ2-7|TRBV28|15|once|NA
CASSSLTGPRYEQYF
TGTGCCAGCAGTTCCCTGACAGGTCCTAGGTACGAGCAGTACTTC
>TRBJ2-7|TRBV30|13|once|NA
CAGRGGVSYEQYF
TGTGCCGGCCGAGGAGGGGTCTCCTACGAGCAGTACTTC
>TRBJ1-6|TRBV30|14|NA|NA
CAWSEGLDNSPLHF
TGTGCCTGGAGTGAAGGACTCGATAATTCACCCCTCCACTTT
>TRBJ2-7|TRBV6-5|15|NA|TRBD1
CASRTGAGTMGEQYF
TGTGCCAGCAGAACAGGGGCGGGCACGATGGGCGAGCAGTACTTC
>TRBJ1-1|TRBV28|14|NA|NA
CASTSGQINTEAFF
TGTGCCAGCACGAGCGGACAGATCAACACTGAAGCTTTCTTT
>TRBJ2-1|TRBV19|11|NA|NA
CASSSRGARFF
TGTGCCAGTAGTTCCCGAGGAGCGCGGTTCTTC
>TRBJ2-1|TRBV5-1|15|once|TRBD2
CASSLVVAGNNEQFF
TGCGCCAGCAGCTTGGTGGTAGCGGGGAACAATGAGCAGTTCTTC
>TRBJ1-2|TRBV27|15|NA|NA
CASSRDVSRPMGYTF
TGTGCCAGCAGTCGGGACGTCTCCCGGCCTATGGGCTACACCTTC